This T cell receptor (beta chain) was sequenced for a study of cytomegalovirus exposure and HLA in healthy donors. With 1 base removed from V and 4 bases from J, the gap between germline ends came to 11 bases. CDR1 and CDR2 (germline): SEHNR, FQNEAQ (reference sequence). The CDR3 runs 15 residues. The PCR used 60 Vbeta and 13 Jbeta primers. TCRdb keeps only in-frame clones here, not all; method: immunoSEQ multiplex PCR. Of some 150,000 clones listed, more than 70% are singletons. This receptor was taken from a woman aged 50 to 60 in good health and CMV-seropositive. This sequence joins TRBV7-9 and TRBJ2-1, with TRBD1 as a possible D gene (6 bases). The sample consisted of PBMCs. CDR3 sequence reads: CASSLGGQDYNEQFF. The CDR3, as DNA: TGTGCCAGCAGCTTAGGGGGGCAAGATTACAATGAGCAGTTCTTC. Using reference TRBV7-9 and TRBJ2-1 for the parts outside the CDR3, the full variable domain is DTGVSQNPRHKITKRGQNVTFRCDPISEHNRLYWYRQTLGQGPEFLTYFQNEAQLEKSRLLSDRFSAERPKGSFSTLEIQRTEQGDSAMYLCASSLGGQDYNEQFFGPGTRLTVL.